The 10 T cell receptor beta chains given below trace back to one sample, sequenced in a study of relationships among human T cell subsets. Semiquantitative ARM-PCR amplified T cell receptor alpha and beta CDR3 regions from mRNA. In ARM-PCR, communal superprimers followed tagged nested gene-specific primers for exponential amplification. TCRdb analysed the multiplex PCR reads with MiXCR anew, one entry per CDR3 protein. The sample consists of thousands of distinct CDR3 sequences, around 57% of them appearing once. Anti-CD45RO beads selected memory T cells out of the CD45RA-negative fraction. Sequenced input: memory T cells sorted from blood. These receptor sequences come from a middle-aged man in good health.

The chain joins TRBV5-1 to TRBJ1-4; no clear D. The CDR3 length is 14 residues. Germline V gene data show CDR1 as SGHRS and CDR2 as YFSETQ. V lost 4 bases to trimming and J lost 0 bases, with 7 bases between them. The CDR3 loop is CASSPTATNEKLFF. CDR3 nucleotide sequence: TGCGCCAGCAGCCCGACGGCAACTAATGAAAAACTGTTTTTT.

V is TRBV28 and J is TRBJ2-7; TRBD1 matches 8 bases. V trimming: 0 bases; J trimming: 4 bases; junction bases outside the gene matches: 11. The CDR3 totals 17 residues. In germline, CDR1 is MDHEN, CDR2 SYDVKM. The CDR3 nucleotides read TGTGCCAGCAGTTTATGGCCATCAGACAGGGGCTCATACGAGCAGTACTTC. This sequence encodes CASSLWPSDRGSYEQYF.

The V call is TRBV11-2, the J call TRBJ2-3, with D possibly TRBD2 on 5 matching bases. Germline V lookup: CDR1 SGHAT, CDR2 FQNNGV. V was cut by 5 bases and J by 2 bases, with 14 bases left in between. There are 15 residues in the CDR3. The CDR3 spells CASSPRQRSTDTQYF. In DNA form, the CDR3 reads TGTGCCAGCAGCCCTCGTCAGCGGTCCACAGATACGCAGTATTTT.

The genes are TRBV4-1 and TRBJ2-3; D may be TRBD1 or TRBD2 (5 bases each). Trimming removed 1 base from V and 2 bases from J, with 7 bases in between. CDR1 and CDR2 from the germline V gene are MGHRA and YSYEKL. The CDR3 runs to 14 residues. The CDR3 sequence: CASSQAGPTDTQYF. As DNA, the CDR3 is TGCGCCAGCAGCCAAGCGGGGCCCACAGATACGCAGTATTTT.

This clonotype is large within its sample. The J gene is TRBJ2-7, the V gene TRBV11-2; 13 positions agree with TRBD2. Per germline, CDR1 SGHAT and CDR2 FQNNGV. This CDR3 comprises 14 residues. The V segment lost 4 bases and the J segment 5 bases; nucleotides outside the gene matches: 2. For the CDR3, the DNA is TGTGCCAGCAGCTGGGGACTAGCGGGAAACGAGCAGTACTTC. Encoded protein: CASSWGLAGNEQYF.

This clonotype came up a few times. CDR3 nucleotides: TGTGCCAGCAGGCCAGTGGTGGGGGGCACCGGGGAGCTGTTTTTT. Amino acids: CASRPVVGGTGELFF. The gene calls are TRBV11-2 and TRBJ2-2, with D maybe TRBD2 (6 bases). Trimming stripped 6 bases from V and 4 bases from J, with 15 bases between. This CDR3 has 15 amino acids. Germline CDR1 SGHAT, CDR2 FQNNGV.

The V and J genes are TRBV11-1 and TRBJ2-7, with a possible D match to TRBD1 (6 bases). Germline V gene lookup returns CDR1 SGHAT and CDR2 FQDESV (reference sequence). V was cut by 2 bases and J by 6 bases, with 17 bases left in between. The CDR3 spans 15 residues. CDR3 sequence (DNA): TGTGCCAGCAGCTTAACACAGGGTTTATCAGGCGAGCAGTACTTC. Its translation is CASSLTQGLSGEQYF.

V is TRBV28 and J is TRBJ2-1; no clear D. The CDR3 spans 15 residues. Per germline, CDR1 MDHEN and CDR2 SYDVKM. The V and J ends lost 6 bases and 1 base respectively, with 13 bases between them. The CDR3 here is CASSTVRASYNEQFF. In DNA, the CDR3 is TGTGCCAGCAGCACTGTGAGAGCGTCCTACAATGAGCAGTTCTTC.

This clonotype was seen just once. The rearrangement joins TRBV6-5 to TRBJ2-1; 7 bases match TRBD1. The CDR3 covers 15 residues. The germline V gene has CDR1 MNHEY and CDR2 SVGAGI. Trimming removed 2 bases from V and 5 bases from J; junction bases left unmatched: 6. CDR3: CASSYRGLVNNEQFF. The CDR3 bases are TGTGCCAGCAGTTACAGGGGGCTAGTTAACAATGAGCAGTTCTTC.

The chain uses TRBV5-1 and TRBJ1-6; tentatively, D is TRBD1 (6 bases). V gave up 4 bases and J gave up 8 bases, with 13 bases separating them. Germline lookup yields CDR1 SGHRS and CDR2 YFSETQ. The CDR3 is 14 amino acids. The CDR3 reads CASSQDRQHSPLHF. CDR3 sequence (DNA): TGCGCCAGCAGCCAGGACAGACAGCATTCACCCCTCCACTTT.